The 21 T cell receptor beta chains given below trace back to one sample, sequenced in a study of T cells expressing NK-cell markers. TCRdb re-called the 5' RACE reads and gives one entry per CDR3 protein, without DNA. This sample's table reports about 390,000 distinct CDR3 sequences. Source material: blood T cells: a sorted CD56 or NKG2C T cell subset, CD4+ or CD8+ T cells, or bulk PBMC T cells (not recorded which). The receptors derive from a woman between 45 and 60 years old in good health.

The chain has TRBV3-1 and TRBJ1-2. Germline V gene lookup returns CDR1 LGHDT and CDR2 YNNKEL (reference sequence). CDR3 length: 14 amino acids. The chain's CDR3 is CASSQGEDNYGYTF.

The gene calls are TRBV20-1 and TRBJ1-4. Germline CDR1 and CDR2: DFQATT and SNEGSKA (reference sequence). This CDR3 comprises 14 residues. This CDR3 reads CSAILGTTNEKLFF.

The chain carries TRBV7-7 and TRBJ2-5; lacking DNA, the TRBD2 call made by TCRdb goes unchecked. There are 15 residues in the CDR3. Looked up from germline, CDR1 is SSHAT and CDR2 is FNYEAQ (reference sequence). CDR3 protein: CASSLVASGQETQYF.

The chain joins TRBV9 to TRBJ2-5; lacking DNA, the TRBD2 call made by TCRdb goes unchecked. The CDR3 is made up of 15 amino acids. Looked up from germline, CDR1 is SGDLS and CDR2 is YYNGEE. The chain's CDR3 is CASSVGAGGIETQYF.

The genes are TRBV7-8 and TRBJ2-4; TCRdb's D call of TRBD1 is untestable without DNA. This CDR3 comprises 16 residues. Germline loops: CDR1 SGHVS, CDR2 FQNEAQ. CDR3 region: CASSNTGRPAKNIQYF.

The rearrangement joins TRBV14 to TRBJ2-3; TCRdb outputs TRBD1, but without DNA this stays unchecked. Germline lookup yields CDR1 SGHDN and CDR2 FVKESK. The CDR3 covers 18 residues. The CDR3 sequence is CASSQERILGQGRDTQYF.

The CDR3 region is CSVLGGSSEPTDTQYF. The rearrangement joins TRBV29-1 to TRBJ2-3; absent DNA, TCRdb's TRBD2 call cannot be checked. This CDR3 has 16 amino acids. Germline lookup yields CDR1 SQVTM and CDR2 ANQGSEA.

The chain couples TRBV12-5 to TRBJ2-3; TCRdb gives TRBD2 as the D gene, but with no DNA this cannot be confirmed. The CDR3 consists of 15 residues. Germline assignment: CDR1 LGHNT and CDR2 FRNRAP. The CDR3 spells CASGLKGLAGDTQYF. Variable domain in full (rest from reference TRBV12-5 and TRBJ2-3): DARVTQTPRHKVTEMGQEVTMRCQPILGHNTVFWYRQTMMQGLELLAYFRNRAPLDDSGMPKDRFSAEMPDATLATLKIQPSEPRDSAVYFCASGLKGLAGDTQYFGPGTRLTVL.

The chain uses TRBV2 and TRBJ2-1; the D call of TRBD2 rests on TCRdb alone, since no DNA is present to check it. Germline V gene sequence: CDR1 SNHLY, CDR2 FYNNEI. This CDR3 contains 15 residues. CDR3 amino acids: CASSGGEVPYNEQFF.

CDR3 protein: CASSPSRDSPLHF. The chain carries TRBV12-3 or TRBV12-4 and TRBJ1-6. The CDR3 is 13 amino acids.

CDR3 residues: CASSPDRGLATRSSYNEQFF. The J gene is TRBJ2-1, the V gene TRBV18; checking the TCRdb D call of TRBD2 is not possible without DNA. From germline, CDR1 is KGHSH and CDR2 LQKENI. CDR3 length equals 20 residues.

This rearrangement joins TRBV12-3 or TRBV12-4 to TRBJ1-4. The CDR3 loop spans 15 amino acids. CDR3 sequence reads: CASSPQERVSEKLFF.

The CDR3 protein is CASSQEGRGGRILRYEQYF. This chain links TRBV14 with TRBJ2-7; TCRdb returns TRBD2, unconfirmable since there is no DNA. CDR1 and CDR2 from the germline V gene are SGHDN and FVKESK. This CDR3 region has 19 residues.

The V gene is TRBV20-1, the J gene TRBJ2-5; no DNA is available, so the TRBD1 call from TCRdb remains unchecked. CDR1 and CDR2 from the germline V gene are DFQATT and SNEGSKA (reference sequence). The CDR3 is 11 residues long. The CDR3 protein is CSGGQGVTQYF.

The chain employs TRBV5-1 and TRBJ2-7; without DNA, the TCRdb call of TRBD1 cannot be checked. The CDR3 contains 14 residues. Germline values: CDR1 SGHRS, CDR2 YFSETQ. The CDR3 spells CASSLSGFTHEQYF.

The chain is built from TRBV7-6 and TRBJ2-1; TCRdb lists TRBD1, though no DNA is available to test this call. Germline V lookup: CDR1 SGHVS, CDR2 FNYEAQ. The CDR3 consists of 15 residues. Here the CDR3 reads CSSAIGRGRRGEQFF.

The CDR3 here is CASRLDSNHPQHF. The rearrangement links TRBV5-1 to TRBJ1-5. Germline V CDR1 and CDR2: SGHRS, YFSETQ. The CDR3 has 13 residues. The complete variable domain, with remaining parts taken from reference TRBV5-1 and TRBJ1-5, reads KAGVTQTPRYLIKTRGQQVTLSCSPISGHRSVSWYQQTPGQGLQFLFEYFSETQRNKGNFPGRFSGRQFSNSRSEMNVSTLELGDSALYLCASRLDSNHPQHFGDGTRLSIL.

The CDR3 loop reads CASSLTSGGTGELFF. The chain uses TRBV5-4 and TRBJ2-2; TCRdb proposes TRBD2, but this gene call is untestable without DNA. This CDR3 is 15 amino acids long. CDR1 SGHNT and CDR2 YYREEE come from the germline V gene (reference sequence).

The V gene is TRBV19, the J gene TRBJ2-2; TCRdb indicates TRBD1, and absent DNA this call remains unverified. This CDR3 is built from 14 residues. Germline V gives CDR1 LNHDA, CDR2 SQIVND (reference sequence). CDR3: CASSFRQGAGELFF.

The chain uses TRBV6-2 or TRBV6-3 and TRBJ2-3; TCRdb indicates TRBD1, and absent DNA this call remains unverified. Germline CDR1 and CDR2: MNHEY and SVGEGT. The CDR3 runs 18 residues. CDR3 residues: CASSYSLLTGGRTDTQYF.

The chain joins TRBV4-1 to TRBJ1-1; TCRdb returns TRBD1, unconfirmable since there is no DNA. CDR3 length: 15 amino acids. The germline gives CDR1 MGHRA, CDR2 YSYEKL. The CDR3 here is CASSQGWGADTEAFF.